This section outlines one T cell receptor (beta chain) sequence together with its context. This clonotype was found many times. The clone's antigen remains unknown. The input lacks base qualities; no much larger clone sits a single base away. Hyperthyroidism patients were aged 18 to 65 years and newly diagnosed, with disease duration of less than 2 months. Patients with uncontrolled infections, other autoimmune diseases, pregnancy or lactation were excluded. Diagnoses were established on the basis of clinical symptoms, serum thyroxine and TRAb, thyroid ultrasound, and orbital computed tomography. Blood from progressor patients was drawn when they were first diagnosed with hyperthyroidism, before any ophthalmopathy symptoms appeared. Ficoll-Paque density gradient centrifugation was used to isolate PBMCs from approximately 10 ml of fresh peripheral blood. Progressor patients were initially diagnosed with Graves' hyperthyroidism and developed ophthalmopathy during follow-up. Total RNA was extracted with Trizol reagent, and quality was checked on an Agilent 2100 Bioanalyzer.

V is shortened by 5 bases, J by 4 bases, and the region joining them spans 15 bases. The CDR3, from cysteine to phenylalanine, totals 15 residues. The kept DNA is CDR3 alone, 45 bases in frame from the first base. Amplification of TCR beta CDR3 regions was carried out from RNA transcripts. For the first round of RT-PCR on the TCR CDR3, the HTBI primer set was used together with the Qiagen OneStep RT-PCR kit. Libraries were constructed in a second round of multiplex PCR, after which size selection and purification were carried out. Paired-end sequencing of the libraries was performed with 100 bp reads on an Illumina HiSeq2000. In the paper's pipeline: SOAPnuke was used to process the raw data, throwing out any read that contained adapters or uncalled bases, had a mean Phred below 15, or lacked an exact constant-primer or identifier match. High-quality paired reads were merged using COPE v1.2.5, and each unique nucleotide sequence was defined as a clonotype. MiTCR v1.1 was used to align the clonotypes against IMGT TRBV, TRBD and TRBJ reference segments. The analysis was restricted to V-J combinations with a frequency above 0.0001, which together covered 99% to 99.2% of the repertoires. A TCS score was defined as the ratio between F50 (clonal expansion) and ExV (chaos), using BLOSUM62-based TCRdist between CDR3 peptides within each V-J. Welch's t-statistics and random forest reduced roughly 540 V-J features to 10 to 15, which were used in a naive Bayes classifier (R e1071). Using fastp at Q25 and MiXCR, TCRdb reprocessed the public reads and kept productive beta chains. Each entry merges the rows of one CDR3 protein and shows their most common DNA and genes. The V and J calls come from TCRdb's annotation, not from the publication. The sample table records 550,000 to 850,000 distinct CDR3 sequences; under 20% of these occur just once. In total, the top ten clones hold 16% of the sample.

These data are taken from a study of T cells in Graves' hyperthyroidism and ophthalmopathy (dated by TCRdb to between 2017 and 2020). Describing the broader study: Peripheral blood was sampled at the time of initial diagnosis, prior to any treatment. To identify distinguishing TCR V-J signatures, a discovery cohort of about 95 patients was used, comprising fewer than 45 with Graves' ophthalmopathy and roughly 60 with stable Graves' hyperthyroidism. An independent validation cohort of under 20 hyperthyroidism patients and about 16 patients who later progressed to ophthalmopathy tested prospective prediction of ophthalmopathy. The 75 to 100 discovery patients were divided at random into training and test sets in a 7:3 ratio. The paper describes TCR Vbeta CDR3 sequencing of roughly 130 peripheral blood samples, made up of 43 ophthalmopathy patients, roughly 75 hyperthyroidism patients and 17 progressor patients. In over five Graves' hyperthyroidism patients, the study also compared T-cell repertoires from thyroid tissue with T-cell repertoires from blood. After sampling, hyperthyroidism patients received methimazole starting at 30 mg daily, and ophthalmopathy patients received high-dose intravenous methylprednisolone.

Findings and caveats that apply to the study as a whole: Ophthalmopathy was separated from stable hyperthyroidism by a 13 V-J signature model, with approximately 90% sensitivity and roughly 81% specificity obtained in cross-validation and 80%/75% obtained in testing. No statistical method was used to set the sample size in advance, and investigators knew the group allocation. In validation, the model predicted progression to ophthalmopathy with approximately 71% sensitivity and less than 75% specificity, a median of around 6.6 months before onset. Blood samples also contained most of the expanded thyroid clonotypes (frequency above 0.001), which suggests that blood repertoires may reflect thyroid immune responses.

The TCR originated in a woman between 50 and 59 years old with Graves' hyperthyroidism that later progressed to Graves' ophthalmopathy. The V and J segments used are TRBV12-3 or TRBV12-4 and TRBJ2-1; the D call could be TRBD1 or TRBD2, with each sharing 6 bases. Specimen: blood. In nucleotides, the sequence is TGTGCCAGCAGTCACCGGGGGCAACCGTACAATGAGCAGTTCTTC. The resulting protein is CASSHRGQPYNEQFF.